Listed here is a single T cell receptor (beta chain). Clones were read by immunoSEQ multiplex PCR, and TCRdb kept only the in-frame ones, dropping some. The data show some 78,000 clones, 85% to 90% seen once. These data originate in a study of control samples from healthy donors and cancer patients. Germline CDR1 reads ENHRY; CDR2 reads SYGVKD. The CDR3 runs to 13 residues. V dropped 5 bases and J dropped 6; count of bases not matched to a gene: 5. V usage is TRBV10-3 and J usage is TRBJ2-3, with TRBD2 identical over 7 bases. Sequencing was carried out using blood. This clonotype was sampled from a woman in her fifties or sixties in good health. The CDR3: CAISLMGGDTQYF. In DNA form, the CDR3 reads TGTGCCATCAGTCTAATGGGGGGGGATACGCAGTATTTT.